This T cell receptor beta chain was sequenced in a study of CD4+ T cells in melanoma. Study-wide results and limits: CD8+ T cell, macrophage and B cell function reportedly correlated with neoantigen-specific CD4+ T cells. In melanoma, neoantigen-specific CD4+ T cells reportedly differed in differentiation state.

With 5 bases removed from V and 5 bases from J, the gap between germline ends came to 12 bases. Germline CDR1 is LNHDA and CDR2 is SQIVND (reference sequence). The CDR3 runs 14 residues. In the case of this clone: Its target is unknown.

The repertoire was sequenced with immunoSEQ multiplex PCR; TCRdb's copy has only in-frame clones and lacks some. The profile shows 14,000 to 15,000 clones, approximately 63% of them singletons. Source material: cells from a culture (not recorded whether cultured in vitro). The sequence came from a human donor with melanoma. The rearrangement links TRBV19 to TRBJ2-2; D is unclear. The DNA of the CDR3 is TGTGCCAGTAGTGAAGGGCTGGTTACCGGGGAGCTGTTTTTT. Translation: CASSEGLVTGELFF.